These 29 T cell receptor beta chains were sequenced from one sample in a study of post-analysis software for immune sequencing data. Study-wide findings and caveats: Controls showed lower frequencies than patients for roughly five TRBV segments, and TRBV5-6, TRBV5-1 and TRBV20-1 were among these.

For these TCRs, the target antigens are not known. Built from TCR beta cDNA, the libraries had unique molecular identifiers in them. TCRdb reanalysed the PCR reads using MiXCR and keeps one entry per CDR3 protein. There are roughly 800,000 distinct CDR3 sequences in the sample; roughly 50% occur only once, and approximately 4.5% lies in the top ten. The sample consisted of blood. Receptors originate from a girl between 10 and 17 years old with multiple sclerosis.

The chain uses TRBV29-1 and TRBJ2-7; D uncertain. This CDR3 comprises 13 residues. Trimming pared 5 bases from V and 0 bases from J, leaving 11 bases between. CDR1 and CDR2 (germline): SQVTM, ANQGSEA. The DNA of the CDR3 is TGCAGCGTTCAGATAGGGTACTCCTACGAGCAGTACTTC. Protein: CSVQIGYSYEQYF.

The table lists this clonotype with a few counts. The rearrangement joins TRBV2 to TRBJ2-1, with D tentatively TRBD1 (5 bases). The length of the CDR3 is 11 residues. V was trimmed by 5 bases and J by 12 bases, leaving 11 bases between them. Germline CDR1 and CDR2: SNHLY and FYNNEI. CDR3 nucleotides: TGTGCCAGCAGTCAGGACACGAGGCAGTTCTTC. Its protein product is CASSQDTRQFF. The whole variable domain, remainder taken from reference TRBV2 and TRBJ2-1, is EPEVTQTPSHQVTQMGQEVILRCVPISNHLYFYWYRQILGQKVEFLVSFYNNEISEKSEIFDDQFSVERPDGSNFTLKIRSTKLEDSAMYFCASSQDTRQFFGPGTRLTVL.

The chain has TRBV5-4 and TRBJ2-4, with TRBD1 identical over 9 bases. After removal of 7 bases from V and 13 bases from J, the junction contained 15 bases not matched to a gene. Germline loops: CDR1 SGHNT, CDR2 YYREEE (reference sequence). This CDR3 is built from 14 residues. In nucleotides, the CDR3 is TGTGCCAGCTCCGGGGACAGGGTCCGGTACCAGCAGTACTTC. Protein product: CASSGDRVRYQQYF.

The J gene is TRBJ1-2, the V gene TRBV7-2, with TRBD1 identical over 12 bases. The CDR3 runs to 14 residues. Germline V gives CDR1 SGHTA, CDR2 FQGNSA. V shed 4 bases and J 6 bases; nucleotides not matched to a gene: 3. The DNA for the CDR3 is TGTGCCAGCAGCTCGGGACAGGGGGCCCATGGCTACACCTTC. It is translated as CASSSGQGAHGYTF.

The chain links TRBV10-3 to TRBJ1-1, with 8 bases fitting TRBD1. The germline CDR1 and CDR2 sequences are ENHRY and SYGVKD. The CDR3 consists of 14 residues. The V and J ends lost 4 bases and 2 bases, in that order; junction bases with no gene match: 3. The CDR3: CAISGGQVNTEAFF. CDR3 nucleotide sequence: TGTGCCATCAGTGGGGGACAGGTCAACACTGAAGCTTTCTTT.

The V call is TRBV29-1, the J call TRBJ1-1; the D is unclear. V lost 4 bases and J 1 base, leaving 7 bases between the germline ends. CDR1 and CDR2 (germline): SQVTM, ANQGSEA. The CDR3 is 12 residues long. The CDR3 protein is CSVGGGNTEAFF. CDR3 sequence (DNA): TGCAGCGTTGGTGGAGGGAACACTGAAGCTTTCTTT.

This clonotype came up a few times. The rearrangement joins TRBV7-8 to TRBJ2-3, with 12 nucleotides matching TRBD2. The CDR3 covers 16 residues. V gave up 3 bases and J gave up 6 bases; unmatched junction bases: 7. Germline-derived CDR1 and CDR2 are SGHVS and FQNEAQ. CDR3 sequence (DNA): TGTGCCAGCAGCTTGGGGCTAGCGGGAGGGCCGGATACGCAGTATTTT. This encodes CASSLGLAGGPDTQYF.

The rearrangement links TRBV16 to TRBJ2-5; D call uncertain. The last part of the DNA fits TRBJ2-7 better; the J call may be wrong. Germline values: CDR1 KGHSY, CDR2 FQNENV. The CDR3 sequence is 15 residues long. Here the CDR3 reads CASSQFGLERYEQYF. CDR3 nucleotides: TGTGCCAGCAGCCAATTTGGGCTAGAGAGGTACGAGCAGTACTTC.

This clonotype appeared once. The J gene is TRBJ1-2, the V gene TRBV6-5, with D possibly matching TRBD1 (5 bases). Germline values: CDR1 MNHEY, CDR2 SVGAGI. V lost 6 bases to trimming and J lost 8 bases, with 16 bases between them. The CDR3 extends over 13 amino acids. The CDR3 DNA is TGTGCCAGCAGCCCTACCAGGGTAAACGGCTACACCTTC. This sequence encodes CASSPTRVNGYTF.

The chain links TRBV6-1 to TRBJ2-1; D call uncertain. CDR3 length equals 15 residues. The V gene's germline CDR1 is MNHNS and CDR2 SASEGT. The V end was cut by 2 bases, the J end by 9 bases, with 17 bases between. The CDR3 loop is CASSELSSPLSEQFF. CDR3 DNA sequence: TGTGCCAGCAGTGAACTGAGCTCGCCACTGTCTGAGCAGTTCTTC.

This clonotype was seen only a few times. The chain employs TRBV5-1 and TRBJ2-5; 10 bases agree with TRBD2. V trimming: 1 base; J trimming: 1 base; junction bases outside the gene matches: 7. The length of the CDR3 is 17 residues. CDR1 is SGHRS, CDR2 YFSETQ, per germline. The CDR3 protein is CASSLFSGGPLQETQYF. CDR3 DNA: TGCGCCAGCAGCTTGTTTAGCGGGGGGCCCCTCCAAGAGACCCAGTACTTC. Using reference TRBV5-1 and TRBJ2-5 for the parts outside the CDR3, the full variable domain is KAGVTQTPRYLIKTRGQQVTLSCSPISGHRSVSWYQQTPGQGLQFLFEYFSETQRNKGNFPGRFSGRQFSNSRSEMNVSTLELGDSALYLCASSLFSGGPLQETQYFGPGTRLLVL.

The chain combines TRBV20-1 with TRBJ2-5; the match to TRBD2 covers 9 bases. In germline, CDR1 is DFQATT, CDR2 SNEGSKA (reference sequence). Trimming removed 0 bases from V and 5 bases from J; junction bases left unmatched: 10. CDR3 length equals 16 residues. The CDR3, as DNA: TGCAGTGCTAGAGATCGTGTAGACAGCGGGGGGGAGACCCAGTACTTC. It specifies CSARDRVDSGGETQYF.

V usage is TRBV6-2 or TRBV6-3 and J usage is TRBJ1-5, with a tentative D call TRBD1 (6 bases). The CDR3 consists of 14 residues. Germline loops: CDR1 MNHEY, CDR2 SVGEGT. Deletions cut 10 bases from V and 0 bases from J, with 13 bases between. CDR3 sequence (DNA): TGTGCCACTACAGGGCCATATAGCAATCAGCCCCAGCATTTT. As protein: CATTGPYSNQPQHF.

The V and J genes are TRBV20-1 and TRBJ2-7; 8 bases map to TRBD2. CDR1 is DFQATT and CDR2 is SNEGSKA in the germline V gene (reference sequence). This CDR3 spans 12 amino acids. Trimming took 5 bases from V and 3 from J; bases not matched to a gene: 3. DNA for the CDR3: TGCAGTGCTCGTCGGGAGGGCTACGAGCAGTACTTC. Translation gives CSARREGYEQYF.

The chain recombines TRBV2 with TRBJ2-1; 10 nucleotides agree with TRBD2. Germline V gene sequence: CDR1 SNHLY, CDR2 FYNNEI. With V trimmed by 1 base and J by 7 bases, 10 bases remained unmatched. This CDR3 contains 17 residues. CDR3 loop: CASSEGLAGGLLNEQFF. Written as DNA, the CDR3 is TGTGCCAGCAGTGAAGGGTTAGCGGGGGGCCTCCTGAATGAGCAGTTCTTC.

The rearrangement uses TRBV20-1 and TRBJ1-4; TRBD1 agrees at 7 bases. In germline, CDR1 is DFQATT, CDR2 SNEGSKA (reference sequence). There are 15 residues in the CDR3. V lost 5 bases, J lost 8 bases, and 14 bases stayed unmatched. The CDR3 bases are TGCAGTGCTCCCTGGGGAGGGGGCAGTCAAGAAAAACTGTTTTTT. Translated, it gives CSAPWGGGSQEKLFF.

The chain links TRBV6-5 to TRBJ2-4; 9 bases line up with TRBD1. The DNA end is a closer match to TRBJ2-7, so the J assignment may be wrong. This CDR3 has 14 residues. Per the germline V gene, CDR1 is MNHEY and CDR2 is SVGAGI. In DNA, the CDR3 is TGTGCCAGCAGTAGGGACAGGGCCAAGGACGAGCAGTACTTC. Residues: CASSRDRAKDEQYF.

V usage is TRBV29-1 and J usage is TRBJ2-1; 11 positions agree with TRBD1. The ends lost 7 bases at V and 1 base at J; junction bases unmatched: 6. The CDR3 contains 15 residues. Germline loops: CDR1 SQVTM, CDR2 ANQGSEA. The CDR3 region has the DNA TGCAGCGCCGGGACAGGGGGATCGTCCTACAATGAGCAGTTCTTC. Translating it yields CSAGTGGSSYNEQFF.

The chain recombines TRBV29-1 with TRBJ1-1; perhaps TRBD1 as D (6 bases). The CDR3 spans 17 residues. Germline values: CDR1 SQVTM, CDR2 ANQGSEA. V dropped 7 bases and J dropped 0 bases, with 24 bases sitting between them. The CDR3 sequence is CSAVVGFGGPVNTEAFF. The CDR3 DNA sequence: TGCAGCGCCGTCGTAGGGTTCGGGGGGCCCGTGAACACTGAAGCTTTCTTT.

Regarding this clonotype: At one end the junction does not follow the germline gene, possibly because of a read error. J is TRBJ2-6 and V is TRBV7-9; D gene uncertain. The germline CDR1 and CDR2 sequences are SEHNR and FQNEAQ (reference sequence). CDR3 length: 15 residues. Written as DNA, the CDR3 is TGTACCAGCAGCTCTGATAAGTCTGGGACCAACGTCCTGACTTTC. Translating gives CTSSSDKSGTNVLTF.

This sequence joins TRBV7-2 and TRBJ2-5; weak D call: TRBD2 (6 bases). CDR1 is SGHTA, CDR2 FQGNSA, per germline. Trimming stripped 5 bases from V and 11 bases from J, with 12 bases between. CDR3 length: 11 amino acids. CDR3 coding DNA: TGTGCCAGCAGCGGAGCACGGGAGCAGTACTTC. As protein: CASSGAREQYF.

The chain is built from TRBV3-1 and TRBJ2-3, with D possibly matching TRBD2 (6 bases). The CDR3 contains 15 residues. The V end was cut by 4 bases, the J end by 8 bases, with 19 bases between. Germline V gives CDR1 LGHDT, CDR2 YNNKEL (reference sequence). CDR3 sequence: CASSRRDLLLGTQYF. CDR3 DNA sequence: TGTGCCAGCAGCCGGCGGGACCTCCTTTTGGGTACGCAGTATTTT.

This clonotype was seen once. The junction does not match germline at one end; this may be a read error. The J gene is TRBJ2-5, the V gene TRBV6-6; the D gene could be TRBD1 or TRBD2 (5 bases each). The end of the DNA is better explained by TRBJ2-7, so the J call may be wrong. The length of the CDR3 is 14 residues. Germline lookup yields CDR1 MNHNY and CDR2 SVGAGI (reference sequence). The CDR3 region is CVSSYFSGSYEQYF. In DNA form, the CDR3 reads TGTGTCAGCAGTTACTTTTCAGGGAGCTACGAGCAGTACTTC.

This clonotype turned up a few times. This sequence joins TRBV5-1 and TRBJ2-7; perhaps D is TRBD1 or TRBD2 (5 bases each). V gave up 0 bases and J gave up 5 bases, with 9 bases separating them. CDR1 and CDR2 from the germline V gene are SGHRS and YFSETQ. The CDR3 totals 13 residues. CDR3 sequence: CASSLGRGDEQYF. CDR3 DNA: TGCGCCAGCAGCTTGGGACGGGGCGACGAGCAGTACTTC.

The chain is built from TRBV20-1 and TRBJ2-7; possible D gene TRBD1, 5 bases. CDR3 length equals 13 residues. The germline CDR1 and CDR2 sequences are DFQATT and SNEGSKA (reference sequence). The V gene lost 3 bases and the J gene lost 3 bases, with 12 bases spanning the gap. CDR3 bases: TGCAGTGCTAGCGGCAGGGCATACTACGAGCAGTACTTC. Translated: CSASGRAYYEQYF.

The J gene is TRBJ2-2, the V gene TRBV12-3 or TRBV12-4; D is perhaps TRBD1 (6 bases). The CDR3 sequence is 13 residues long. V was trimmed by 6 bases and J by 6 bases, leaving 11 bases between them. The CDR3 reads CASSQGKAGELFF. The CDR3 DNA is TGTGCCAGCAGCCAGGGGAAGGCCGGGGAGCTGTTTTTT.

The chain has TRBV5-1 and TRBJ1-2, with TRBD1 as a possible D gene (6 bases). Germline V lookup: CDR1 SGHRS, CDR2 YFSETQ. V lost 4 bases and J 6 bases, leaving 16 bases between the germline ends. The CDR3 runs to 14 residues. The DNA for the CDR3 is TGCGCCAGCAGCACCGGGGACACATATGATGGCTACACCTTC. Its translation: CASSTGDTYDGYTF.

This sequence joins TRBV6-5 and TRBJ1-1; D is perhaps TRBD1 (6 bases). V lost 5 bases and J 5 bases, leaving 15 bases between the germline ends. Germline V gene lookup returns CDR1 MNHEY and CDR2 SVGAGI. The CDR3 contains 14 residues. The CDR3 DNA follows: TGTGCCAGCAGTCACGGACAGTCGAGAACTGAAGCTTTCTTT. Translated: CASSHGQSRTEAFF.

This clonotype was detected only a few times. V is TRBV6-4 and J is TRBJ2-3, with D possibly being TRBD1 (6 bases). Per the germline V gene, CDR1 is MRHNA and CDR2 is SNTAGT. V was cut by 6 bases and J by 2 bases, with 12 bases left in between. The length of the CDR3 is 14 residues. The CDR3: CASSDRTDTDTQYF. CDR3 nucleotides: TGTGCCAGCAGCGACAGGACTGACACAGATACGCAGTATTTT.